This record looks at one T cell receptor beta chain sequence and its context. The antigen is not known. PCR positivity was dated March to December 2020, before US Alpha, Beta and Delta variants. TCRdb reprocessed the PCR reads with MiXCR, giving one entry per CDR3 protein. The sample lists 15,000 to 25,000 distinct CDR3 sequences; 60% were seen once. This CDR3 comprises 12 residues. Looked up from germline, CDR1 is LNHNV and CDR2 is YYDKDF (reference sequence). Trimming shortened V by 0 bases and J by 8 bases, and 5 bases separated the two germline ends. The entry originates in a study of vaccination and CD4 T cells after COVID-19. Study-level background: Convalescent patients were SARS-CoV-2 positive by nasal swab PCR; several mild, one severe. Each participant underwent a two-dose regimen of either the BNT162b2 or the mRNA-1273 vaccine.

The study's findings and limits: The median SARS-CoV-2-reactive clonotype number increased from approximately 21 to 40, without statistical significance.

The sequence was obtained from a human donor who had recovered from COVID-19. Source: CD4+ T cells from blood, taken after SARS-CoV-2 vaccination. The gene calls are TRBV15 and TRBJ1-3, with no clear D. The CDR3 here is CATSRDGDTIYF. DNA for the CDR3: TGTGCCACCAGCAGAGATGGGGACACCATATATTTT.